Below, 24 T cell receptor beta chains from the same sample are listed, as sequenced in a study of PD-1 blockade in classical Hodgkin lymphoma. Exposure to brentuximab vedotin varied, and each patient had relapsed following autologous stem cell transplantation. Profiled with immunoSEQ multiplex PCR; TCRdb holds only in-frame clones, not every one. Among fewer than 70,000 clones listed, approximately 90% were seen once. Material: peripheral blood mononuclear cells (PBMCs), obtained before the second cycle of nivolumab. The receptors shown here come from a human donor with classical Hodgkin lymphoma.

In nucleotides, the CDR3 is TGCGCCAGCAGCTTGGTTGGGCGGTCCGGGGCCAACGTCCTGACTTTC. Its translation: CASSLVGRSGANVLTF. V gene TRBV5-1 combines with J gene TRBJ2-6; no reliable D call. The germline V gene encodes CDR1 SGHRS and CDR2 YFSETQ. Trimming stripped 0 bases from V and 4 bases from J, with 11 bases between. The CDR3 is 16 amino acids.

CDR3 residues: CASRGTASRETQYF. CDR3 nucleotides: TGTGCCAGCAGGGGGACAGCATCGAGGGAGACCCAGTACTTC. J is TRBJ2-5 and V is TRBV2; TRBD1 matches at 7 bases. CDR1 is SNHLY and CDR2 is FYNNEI in the germline V gene. The CDR3 contains 14 residues. V trimming: 6 bases; J trimming: 5 bases; junction bases outside the gene matches: 9.

With respect to this clone: Other DNA variants within this sample encode the same CDR3. The chain combines TRBV5-1 with TRBJ2-5; TRBD2 is a possible D gene (7 bases). Germline values: CDR1 SGHRS, CDR2 YFSETQ. The V end was cut by 0 bases, the J end by 1 base, with 13 bases between. The CDR3 loop spans 16 amino acids. The DNA of the CDR3 is TGCGCCAGCAGCTTGGTTGGACTAGGGGGCCAAGAGACCCAGTACTTC. It yields the protein CASSLVGLGGQETQYF. Together with reference TRBV5-1 and TRBJ2-5, the CDR3 gives the full variable domain: KAGVTQTPRYLIKTRGQQVTLSCSPISGHRSVSWYQQTPGQGLQFLFEYFSETQRNKGNFPGRFSGRQFSNSRSEMNVSTLELGDSALYLCASSLVGLGGQETQYFGPGTRLLVL.

The rearrangement joins TRBV28 to TRBJ1-2; D unresolved. V lost 3 bases, J lost 0 bases, and 5 bases lay in between. The CDR3 totals 13 residues. From germline, CDR1 is MDHEN and CDR2 SYDVKM. The CDR3 coding sequence is TGTGCCAGCAGTTTCACCCCTAACTATGGCTACACCTTC. Amino acid sequence: CASSFTPNYGYTF.

The CDR3 protein is CASSPDPSGGSADTQYF. Written as DNA, the CDR3 is TGTGCCAGTAGTCCAGACCCTTCGGGGGGCTCAGCAGATACGCAGTATTTT. The chain joins TRBV19 to TRBJ2-3, with D possibly being TRBD2 (7 bases). Germline CDR1 is LNHDA and CDR2 is SQIVND (reference sequence). The CDR3 length is 17 residues. The V end lost 5 bases, the J end lost 4 bases, and 22 bases lay between the germline ends.

The CDR3 loop reads CASSTTGWAYGYTF. DNA of the CDR3: TGTGCCAGCAGCACCACGGGCTGGGCCTATGGCTACACCTTC. V usage is TRBV7-9 and J usage is TRBJ1-2, with unresolved D. The CDR3 sequence is 14 residues long. Trimming took off 5 bases at V and 4 bases at J, with 14 bases between the two ends. CDR1 SEHNR and CDR2 FQNEAQ come from the germline V gene (reference sequence).

Here the CDR3 DNA reads TGCGCCAGCAGCCTGGGGGGTCCCTCCTATGGCTACACCTTC. Translated, it gives CASSLGGPSYGYTF. J is TRBJ1-2 and V is TRBV5-1; a weak D match, TRBD1 (5 bases). This CDR3 comprises 14 residues. V lost 4 bases, J lost 4 bases, and 14 bases lay in between. Germline CDR1 and CDR2: SGHRS and YFSETQ.

The chain joins TRBV5-1 to TRBJ2-6; tentatively, D is TRBD2 (5 bases). V was pared by 1 base and J by 19 bases, with 15 bases between. Germline values: CDR1 SGHRS, CDR2 YFSETQ. This CDR3 comprises 12 residues. The CDR3 bases are TGCGCCAGCAGCTTGTTGGGAGAAATTCGTACTTTC. This gives the protein CASSLLGEIRTF.

This chain joins TRBV19 and TRBJ2-7, with a weak D call TRBD1 (5 bases). The CDR3 spans 14 residues. Germline CDR1 LNHDA, CDR2 SQIVND (reference sequence). With 1 base removed from V and 2 bases from J, the gap between germline ends came to 9 bases. CDR3 loop: CASSIVDSTYEQYF. As DNA, the CDR3 is TGTGCCAGTAGTATAGTCGACAGTACCTACGAGCAGTACTTC.

In the case of this clone: Other nucleotide sequences from this sample produce the same CDR3. The CDR3 DNA is TGTGCCAGCAGCTCCTTGGGGCAAGCCCAAGAGACCCAGTACTTC. It encodes CASSSLGQAQETQYF. V and J are TRBV28 and TRBJ2-5, with a tentative D call TRBD1 (5 bases). V was clipped by 6 bases and J by 1 base, with 15 bases between them. In germline, CDR1 is MDHEN, CDR2 SYDVKM. The CDR3 has 15 residues.

The genes are TRBV5-6 and TRBJ1-6, with D possibly TRBD1 on 6 matching bases. This CDR3 comprises 16 residues. Germline-derived CDR1 and CDR2 are SGHDT and YYEEEE. Trimming stripped 2 bases from V and 15 bases from J, with 24 bases between. The CDR3 reads CASSFGSGTHLGGLHF. The CDR3 bases are TGTGCCAGCAGCTTCGGGTCCGGGACGCACTTAGGGGGCCTCCACTTT.

The V call is TRBV5-1, the J call TRBJ1-4, with unresolved D. The length of the CDR3 is 15 residues. The germline V and J ends were trimmed by 3 bases and 0 bases, with 9 bases remaining between them. From germline, CDR1 is SGHRS and CDR2 YFSETQ. CDR3 in DNA: TGCGCCAGCAGCTCCGGACCGACAACTAATGAAAAACTGTTTTTT. Protein product: CASSSGPTTNEKLFF. The variable domain in full, with the rest retrieved from reference TRBV5-1 and TRBJ1-4, is KAGVTQTPRYLIKTRGQQVTLSCSPISGHRSVSWYQQTPGQGLQFLFEYFSETQRNKGNFPGRFSGRQFSNSRSEMNVSTLELGDSALYLCASSSGPTTNEKLFFGSGTQLSVL.

This chain uses TRBV7-2 with TRBJ1-1; D not resolved. Deletions cut 3 bases from V and 3 bases from J, with 5 bases between. CDR3 length: 12 residues. Looked up from germline, CDR1 is SGHTA and CDR2 is FQGNSA. CDR3 sequence reads: CASSFIYTEAFF. DNA for the CDR3: TGTGCCAGCAGCTTCATCTACACTGAAGCTTTCTTT. Together with reference TRBV7-2 and TRBJ1-1, the CDR3 gives the full variable domain: GAGVSQSPSNKVTEKGKDVELRCDPISGHTALYWYRQSLGQGLEFLIYFQGNSAPDKSGLPSDRFSAERTGGSVSTLTIQRTQQEDSAVYLCASSFIYTEAFFGQGTRLTVV.

The chain combines TRBV5-1 with TRBJ1-3, with no clear D. CDR3 length equals 14 residues. Germline CDR1 and CDR2: SGHRS and YFSETQ. The germline V and J ends were trimmed by 0 bases and 2 bases, with 6 bases remaining between them. CDR3 bases: TGCGCCAGCAGCTTGGGACAAACTGGAAACACCATATATTTT. Encoded protein: CASSLGQTGNTIYF.

V is TRBV6-1 and J is TRBJ2-7; 8 bases map to TRBD1. The V segment lost 6 bases and the J segment 4 bases; nucleotides outside the gene matches: 11. Per the germline V gene, CDR1 is MNHNS and CDR2 is SASEGT. The length of the CDR3 is 15 residues. CDR3 amino acids: CASRDRDRPFYEQYF. The CDR3 nucleotides are TGTGCCAGCAGAGACCGGGACAGGCCTTTTTACGAGCAGTACTTC.

The J gene is TRBJ1-2, the V gene TRBV5-1; 9 nucleotides agree with TRBD1. Germline CDR1 reads SGHRS; CDR2 reads YFSETQ. This CDR3 comprises 16 residues. The V and J ends lost 1 base and 3 bases, in that order; junction bases with no gene match: 7. CDR3 sequence: CASSLSGTGPDYGYTF. The DNA of the CDR3 is TGCGCCAGCAGCTTGTCTGGGACAGGGCCAGACTATGGCTACACCTTC.

This clone occurred once. CDR3 in amino acids: CASSLAPGRQETQYF. CDR3 nucleotide sequence: TGCGCCAGCAGCTTGGCTCCTGGACGGCAAGAGACCCAGTACTTC. The V and J genes are TRBV5-1 and TRBJ2-5; no reliable D call. Germline values: CDR1 SGHRS, CDR2 YFSETQ. This CDR3 comprises 15 residues. Trimming took off 0 bases at V and 2 bases at J, with 11 bases between the two ends.

The CDR3 sequence is CATSGPPVDRNYGYTF. CDR3 coding DNA: TGTGCCACCAGCGGCCCTCCGGTAGATCGTAACTATGGCTACACCTTC. This chain connects TRBV15 to TRBJ1-2; D not resolved. Germline CDR1 reads LNHNV; CDR2 reads YYDKDF (reference sequence). The CDR3 consists of 16 residues. Trimming removed 5 bases at V and 1 base at J, with 17 bases between.

J is TRBJ1-3 and V is TRBV19, with D perhaps matching TRBD1 (5 bases). The V end lost 7 bases, the J end lost 1 base, and 8 bases lay between the germline ends. The CDR3 length is 13 residues. The germline gives CDR1 LNHDA, CDR2 SQIVND (reference sequence). CDR3 sequence reads: CASTTVSGNTIYF. CDR3 nucleotides: TGTGCCAGTACGACAGTTTCTGGAAACACCATATATTTT. Supplemented by reference TRBV19 and TRBJ1-3, the full variable domain reads DGGITQSPKYLFRKEGQNVTLSCEQNLNHDAMYWYRQDPGQGLRLIYYSQIVNDFQKGDIAEGYSVSREKKESFPLTVTSAQKNPTAFYLCASTTVSGNTIYFGEGSWLTVV.

This clone was picked up a small number of times. The rearrangement uses TRBV30 and TRBJ1-1, with D hard to call. Deletions cut 5 bases from V and 4 bases from J, with 17 bases between. Germline assignment: CDR1 GTSNPN and CDR2 SVGIG (reference sequence). This CDR3 is 14 amino acids long. This chain's CDR3 is CAWGKLRLGTEAFF. The CDR3 DNA reads as TGTGCCTGGGGGAAATTGAGGCTGGGCACTGAAGCTTTCTTT.

CDR3 coding DNA: TGTGCCAGCAGTTTTTATCAGATTCAAGAGACCCAGTACTTC. Protein sequence: CASSFYQIQETQYF. The V gene is TRBV28, the J gene TRBJ2-5; D unclear. V lost 3 bases to trimming and J lost 2 bases, with 10 bases between them. CDR3 length: 14 amino acids. CDR1 MDHEN and CDR2 SYDVKM come from the germline V gene.

The chain couples TRBV6-6 to TRBJ1-4, with D possibly matching TRBD1 (5 bases). V was shortened by 7 bases and J by 5 bases, with 17 bases between the two germline ends. CDR1 and CDR2 from the germline V gene are MNHNY and SVGAGI (reference sequence). The CDR3 totals 15 residues. This CDR3 reads CASNILGGANEKLFF. For the CDR3, the DNA is TGTGCCAGCAATATCCTCGGGGGAGCGAATGAAAAACTGTTTTTT.

CDR3 sequence reads: CASSLDDGYGYTF. Written as DNA, the CDR3 is TGCGCCAGCAGCTTGGATGACGGGTATGGCTACACCTTC. V gene TRBV5-1 combines with J gene TRBJ1-2; D uncertain. With 0 bases removed from V and 5 bases from J, the gap between germline ends came to 8 bases. This CDR3 comprises 13 residues. Germline V gene sequence: CDR1 SGHRS, CDR2 YFSETQ.

This clone has a single count. The rearrangement uses TRBV5-1 and TRBJ1-1, with D maybe TRBD1 (6 bases). The germline gives CDR1 SGHRS, CDR2 YFSETQ. Trimming shortened V by 5 bases and J by 8 bases, and 16 bases separated the two germline ends. This CDR3 has 13 residues. This chain's CDR3 is CASSRDTDVEAFF. CDR3 sequence (DNA): TGCGCCAGCAGTCGGGACACCGACGTCGAAGCTTTCTTT.